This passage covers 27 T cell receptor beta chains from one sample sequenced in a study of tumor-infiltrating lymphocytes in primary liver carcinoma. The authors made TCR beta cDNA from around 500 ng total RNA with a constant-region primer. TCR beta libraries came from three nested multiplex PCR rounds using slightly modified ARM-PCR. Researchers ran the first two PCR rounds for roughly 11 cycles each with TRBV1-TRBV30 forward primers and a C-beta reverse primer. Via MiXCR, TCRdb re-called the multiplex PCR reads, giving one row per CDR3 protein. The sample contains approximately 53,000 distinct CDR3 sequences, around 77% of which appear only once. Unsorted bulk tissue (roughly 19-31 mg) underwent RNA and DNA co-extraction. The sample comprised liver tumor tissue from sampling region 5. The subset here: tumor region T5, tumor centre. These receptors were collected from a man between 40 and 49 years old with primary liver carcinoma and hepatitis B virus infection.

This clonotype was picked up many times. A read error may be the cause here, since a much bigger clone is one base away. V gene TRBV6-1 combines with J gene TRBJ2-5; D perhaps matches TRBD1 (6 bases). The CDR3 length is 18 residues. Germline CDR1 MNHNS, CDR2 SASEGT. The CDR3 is CASRENLMGAAVGETQYF. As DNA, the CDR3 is TGTGCCAGCCGTGAAAATTTAATGGGGGCGGCCGTTGGAGAGACCCAGTACTTC.

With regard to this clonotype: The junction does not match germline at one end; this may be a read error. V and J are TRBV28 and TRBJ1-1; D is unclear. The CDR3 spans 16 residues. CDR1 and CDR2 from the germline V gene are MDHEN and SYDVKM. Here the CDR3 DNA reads TGTGCCAGCAGGAGAACGGGGATAGCATTGAACATTGAAGCTTTATTT. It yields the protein CASRRTGIALNIEALF.

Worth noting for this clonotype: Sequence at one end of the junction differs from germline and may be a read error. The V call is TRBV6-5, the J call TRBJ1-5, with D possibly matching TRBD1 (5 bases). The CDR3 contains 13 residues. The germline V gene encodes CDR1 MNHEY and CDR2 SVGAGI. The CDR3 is CASRDGSNRPRLF. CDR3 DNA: TGTGCCAGCCGGGACGGTAGCAATCGGCCCCGACTTTTT.

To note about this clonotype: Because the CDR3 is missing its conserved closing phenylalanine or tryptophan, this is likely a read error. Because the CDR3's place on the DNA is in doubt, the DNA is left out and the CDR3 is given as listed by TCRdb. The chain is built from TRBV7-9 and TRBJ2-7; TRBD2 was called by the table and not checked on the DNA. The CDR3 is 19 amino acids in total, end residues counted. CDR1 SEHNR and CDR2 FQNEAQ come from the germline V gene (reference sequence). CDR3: CASSLISTSGRPSSYELYL.

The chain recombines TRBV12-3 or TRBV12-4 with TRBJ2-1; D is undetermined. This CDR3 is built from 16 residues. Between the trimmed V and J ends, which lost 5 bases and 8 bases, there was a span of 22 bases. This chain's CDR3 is CASSGPRRTHSDEQFF. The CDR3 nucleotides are TGTGCCAGCAGTGGGCCCCGGCGGACCCATTCGGATGAGCAGTTCTTC.

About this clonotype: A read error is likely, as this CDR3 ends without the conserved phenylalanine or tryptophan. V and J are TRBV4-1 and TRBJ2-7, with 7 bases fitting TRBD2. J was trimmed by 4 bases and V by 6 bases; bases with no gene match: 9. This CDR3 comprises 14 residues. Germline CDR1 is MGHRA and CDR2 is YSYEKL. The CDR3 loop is CASSHTSDSYEQYL. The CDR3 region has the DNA TGCGCCAGCAGTCATACTAGCGATTCATACGAGCAGTACCTC.

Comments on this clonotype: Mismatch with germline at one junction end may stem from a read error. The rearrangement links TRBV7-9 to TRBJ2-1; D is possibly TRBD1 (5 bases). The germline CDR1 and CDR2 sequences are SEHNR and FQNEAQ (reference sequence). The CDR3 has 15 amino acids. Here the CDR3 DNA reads TGTGCCAGTAGTGACAGTTTATCCGAAAAAAATGAGCAGTTCTTT. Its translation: CASSDSLSEKNEQFF.

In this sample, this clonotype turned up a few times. CDR3 bases: TGTGCCAGCAGCTCAGGAGGCGGGGGGACGGAGCAGTACTTC. Its translation is CASSSGGGGTEQYF. This chain uses TRBV7-6 with TRBJ2-7, with 8 positions matching TRBD2. The CDR3 extends over 14 amino acids. With 4 bases clipped from V and 7 bases from J, the junction kept 9 bases outside the gene matches. Per germline, CDR1 SGHVS and CDR2 FNYEAQ.

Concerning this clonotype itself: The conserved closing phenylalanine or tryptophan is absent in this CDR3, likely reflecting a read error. The CDR3 sequence is CASRGKRSYEQYP. The CDR3 region has the DNA TGCGCCAGCAGGGGGAAGCGATCCTACGAGCAGTACCCC. This rearrangement joins TRBV11-1 to TRBJ2-7, with 7 nucleotides matching TRBD1. The CDR3 is made up of 13 amino acids. Germline V gene lookup returns CDR1 SGHAT and CDR2 FQDESV (reference sequence).

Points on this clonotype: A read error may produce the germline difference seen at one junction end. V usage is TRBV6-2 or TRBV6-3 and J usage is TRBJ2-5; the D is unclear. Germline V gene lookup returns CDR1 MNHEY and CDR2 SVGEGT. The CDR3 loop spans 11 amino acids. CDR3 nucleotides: TGTGCCAGGAGTTGTAAAGAGACCCAGTACTTC. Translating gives CARSCKETQYF.

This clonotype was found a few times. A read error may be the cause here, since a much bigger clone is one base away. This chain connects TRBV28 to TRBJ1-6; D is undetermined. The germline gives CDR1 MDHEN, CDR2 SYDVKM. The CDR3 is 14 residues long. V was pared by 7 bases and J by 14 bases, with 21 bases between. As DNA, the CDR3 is TGTGCCAGCAACTCCCCGGGCCCGGGTTTAGCCCTCCACTTT. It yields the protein CASNSPGPGLALHF.

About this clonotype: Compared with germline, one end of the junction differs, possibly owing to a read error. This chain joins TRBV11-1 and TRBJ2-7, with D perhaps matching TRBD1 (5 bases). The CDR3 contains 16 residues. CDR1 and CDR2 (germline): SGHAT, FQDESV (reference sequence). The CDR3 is CDSSLRVRVSLGEQYF. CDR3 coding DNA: TGTGACAGCAGCCTGCGCGTCAGGGTGTCCCTAGGGGAGCAGTACTTC.

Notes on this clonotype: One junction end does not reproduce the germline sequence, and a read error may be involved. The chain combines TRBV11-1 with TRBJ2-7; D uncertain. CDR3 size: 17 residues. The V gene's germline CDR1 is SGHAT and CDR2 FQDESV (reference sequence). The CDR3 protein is CASSLGPTGESSYERYF. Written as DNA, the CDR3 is TGTGCCAGCAGTTTAGGGCCGACGGGTGAAAGCTCCTACGAGCGGTACTTC.

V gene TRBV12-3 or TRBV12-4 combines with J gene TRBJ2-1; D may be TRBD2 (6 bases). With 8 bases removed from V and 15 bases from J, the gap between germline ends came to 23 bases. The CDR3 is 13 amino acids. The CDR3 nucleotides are TGTGCCAGCGCCGGACCAGCGGGCCACAGAGGGTTCTTC. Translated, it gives CASAGPAGHRGFF.

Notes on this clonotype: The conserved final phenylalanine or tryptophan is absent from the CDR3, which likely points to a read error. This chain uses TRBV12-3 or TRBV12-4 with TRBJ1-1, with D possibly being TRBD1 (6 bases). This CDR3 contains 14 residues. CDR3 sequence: CASSSADRNTGAFI. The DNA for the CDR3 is TGTGCCAGCAGCTCGGCAGACAGGAACACTGGAGCTTTCATT.

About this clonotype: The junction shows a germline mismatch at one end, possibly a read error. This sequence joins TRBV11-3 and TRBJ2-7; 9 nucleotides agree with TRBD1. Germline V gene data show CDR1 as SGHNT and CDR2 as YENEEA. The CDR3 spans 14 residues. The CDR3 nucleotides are TGTGCCATTCGACAGGGGGTAACTTCCTACGAGAAGTACTTC. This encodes CAIRQGVTSYEKYF.

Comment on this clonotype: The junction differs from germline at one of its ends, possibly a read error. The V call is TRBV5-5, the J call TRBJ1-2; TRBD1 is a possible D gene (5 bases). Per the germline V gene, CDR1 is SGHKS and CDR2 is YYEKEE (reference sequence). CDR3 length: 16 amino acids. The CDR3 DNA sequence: TGTGCCAGCAGCCCTCACTCTGACAGAACTAACTATGACTACACCTTC. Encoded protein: CASSPHSDRTNYDYTF.

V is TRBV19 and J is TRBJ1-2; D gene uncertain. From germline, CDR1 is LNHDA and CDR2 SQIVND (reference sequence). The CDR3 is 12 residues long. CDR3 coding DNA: TGTGCTTCGTCTAGGGAAAACAATGGCTACACCTTC. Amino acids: CASSRENNGYTF. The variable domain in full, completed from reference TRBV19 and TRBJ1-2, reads DGGITQSPKYLFRKEGQNVTLSCEQNLNHDAMYWYRQDPGQGLRLIYYSQIVNDFQKGDIAEGYSVSREKKESFPLTVTSAQKNPTAFYLCASSRENNGYTFGSGTRLTVV.

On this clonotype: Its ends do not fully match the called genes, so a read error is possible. The CDR3 DNA is TGTGCCAGCAGCTCATCCCTGGACTCATCCTACGAGCAGTGCTTC. Protein: CASSSSLDSSYEQCF. The J gene is TRBJ2-7, the V gene TRBV11-1, with D tentatively TRBD2 (5 bases). CDR3 length equals 15 residues. Germline loops: CDR1 SGHAT, CDR2 FQDESV (reference sequence).

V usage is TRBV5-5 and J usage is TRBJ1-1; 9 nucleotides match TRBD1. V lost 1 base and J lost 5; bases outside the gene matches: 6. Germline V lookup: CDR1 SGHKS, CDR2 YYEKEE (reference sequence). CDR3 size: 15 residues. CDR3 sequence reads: CASSLFRTGVTEAFF. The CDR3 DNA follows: TGTGCCAGCAGCTTGTTCCGGACAGGGGTTACTGAAGCTTTCTTT.

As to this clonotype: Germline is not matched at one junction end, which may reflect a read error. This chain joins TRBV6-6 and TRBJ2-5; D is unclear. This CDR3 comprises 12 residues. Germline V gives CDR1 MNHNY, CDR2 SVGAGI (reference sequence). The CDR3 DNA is TGTGCCTGCAGCCCTGTCGCGGAGACCCAGTACTTT. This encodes CACSPVAETQYF.

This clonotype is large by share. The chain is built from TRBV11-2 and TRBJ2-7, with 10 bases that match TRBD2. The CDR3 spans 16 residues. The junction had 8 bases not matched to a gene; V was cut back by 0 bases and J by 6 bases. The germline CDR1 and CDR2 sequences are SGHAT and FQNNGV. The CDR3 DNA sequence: TGTGCCAGCAGCTTAGAACCTAGCGGGAGCTGGGTCGAGCAGTACTTC. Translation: CASSLEPSGSWVEQYF.

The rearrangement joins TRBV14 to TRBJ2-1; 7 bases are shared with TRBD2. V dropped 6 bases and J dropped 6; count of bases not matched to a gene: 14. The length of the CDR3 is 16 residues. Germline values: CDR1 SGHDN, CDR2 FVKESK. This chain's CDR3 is CASSAAAGRVSNEQFF. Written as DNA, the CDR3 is TGTGCCAGCAGTGCCGCAGCGGGACGGGTAAGCAATGAGCAGTTCTTC. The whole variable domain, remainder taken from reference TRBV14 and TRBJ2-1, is EAGVTQFPSHSVIEKGQTVTLRCDPISGHDNLYWYRRVMGKEIKFLLHFVKESKQDESGMPNNRFLAERTGGTYSTLKVQPAELEDSGVYFCASSAAAGRVSNEQFFGPGTRLTVL.

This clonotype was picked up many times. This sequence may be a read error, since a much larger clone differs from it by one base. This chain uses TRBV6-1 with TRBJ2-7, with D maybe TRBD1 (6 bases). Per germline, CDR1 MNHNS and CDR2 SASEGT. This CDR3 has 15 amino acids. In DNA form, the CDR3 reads TGTGCCAGCAGTGAAAGTGGGGGCGTTTCCTACGAGCATTACTTC. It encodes CASSESGGVSYEHYF.

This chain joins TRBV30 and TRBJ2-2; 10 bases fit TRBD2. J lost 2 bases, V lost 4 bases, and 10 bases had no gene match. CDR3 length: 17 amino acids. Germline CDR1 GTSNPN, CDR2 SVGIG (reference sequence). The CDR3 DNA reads TGTGCCTGGATTGGTAGCGGGAGGCCGATAAACACCGGGGAGCTGTTTTTT. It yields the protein CAWIGSGRPINTGELFF.

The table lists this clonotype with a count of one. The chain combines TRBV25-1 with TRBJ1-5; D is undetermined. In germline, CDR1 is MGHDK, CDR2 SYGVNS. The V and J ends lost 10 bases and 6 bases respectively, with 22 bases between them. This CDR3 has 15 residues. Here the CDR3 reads CANITRETRSQPQHF. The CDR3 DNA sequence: TGTGCCAACATTACCCGGGAGACAAGGAGTCAGCCCCAGCATTTT.

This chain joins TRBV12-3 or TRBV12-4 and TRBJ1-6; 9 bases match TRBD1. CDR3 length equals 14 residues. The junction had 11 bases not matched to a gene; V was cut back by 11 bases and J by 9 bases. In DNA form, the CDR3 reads TGTGCCTGCTGTTTAACGGGACAGGGTTCACCCCTCCACTTT. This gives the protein CACCLTGQGSPLHF.